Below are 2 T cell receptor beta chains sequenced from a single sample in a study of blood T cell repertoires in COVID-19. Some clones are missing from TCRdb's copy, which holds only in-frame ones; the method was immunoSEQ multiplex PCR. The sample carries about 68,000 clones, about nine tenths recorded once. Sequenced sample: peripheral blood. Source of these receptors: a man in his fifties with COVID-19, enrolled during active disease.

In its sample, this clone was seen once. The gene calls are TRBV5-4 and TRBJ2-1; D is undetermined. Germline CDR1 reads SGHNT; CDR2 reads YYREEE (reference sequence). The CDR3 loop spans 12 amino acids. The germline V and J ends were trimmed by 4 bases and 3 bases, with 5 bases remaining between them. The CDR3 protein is CASSRFYNEQFF. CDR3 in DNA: TGTGCCAGCAGCCGGTTCTACAATGAGCAGTTCTTC. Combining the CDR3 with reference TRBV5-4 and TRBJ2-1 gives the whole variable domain ETGVTQSPTHLIKTRGQQVTLRCSSQSGHNTVSWYQQALGQGPQFIFQYYREEENGRGNFPPRFSGLQFPNYSSELNVNALELDDSALYLCASSRFYNEQFFGPGTRLTVL.

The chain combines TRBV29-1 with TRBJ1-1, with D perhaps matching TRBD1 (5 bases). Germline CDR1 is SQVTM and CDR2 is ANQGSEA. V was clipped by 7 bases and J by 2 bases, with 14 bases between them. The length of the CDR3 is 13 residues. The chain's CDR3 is CSAAVQGNTEAFF. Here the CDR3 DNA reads TGCAGCGCCGCCGTGCAGGGCAACACTGAAGCTTTCTTT. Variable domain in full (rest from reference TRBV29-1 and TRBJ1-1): SAVISQKPSRDICQRGTSLTIQCQVDSQVTMMFWYRQQPGQSLTLIATANQGSEATYESGFVIDKFPISRPNLTFSTLTVSNMSPEDSSIYLCSAAVQGNTEAFFGQGTRLTVV.